This TCR beta chain was sequenced during a study of CD8 T cells in ankylosing spondylitis. MiXCR, applied by TCRdb to the 5' RACE reads, yields one record per CDR3 protein. The data hold hundreds of thousands of distinct CDR3 sequences, with 20% to 30% observed a single time. Regarding the study as a whole: Ankylosing spondylitis blood seemed to carry a telltale TCR beta motif made of several highly homologous variants.

Comment on this clonotype: Its antigen is undetermined.

The source material was blood, either unsorted or a sorted T cell fraction (not recorded which). This TCR was recovered from a male donor with ankylosing spondylitis.

CDR3 bases: TGCAGTGCCCTGTGGCAGAACACTGAAGCTTTCTTT. Translating it yields CSALWQNTEAFF. The rearrangement joins TRBV20-1 to TRBJ1-1, with D hard to call. CDR1 DFQATT and CDR2 SNEGSKA come from the germline V gene (reference sequence). V gave up 6 bases and J gave up 1 base, with 9 bases separating them. This CDR3 spans 12 amino acids.